This TCR beta chain was recovered during a study of OX40 agonist ivuxolimab in advanced cancers. Study-wide background: Two cutaneous melanoma patients and one hepatocellular carcinoma patient, three in all, had partial responses.

Blood sampling took place at baseline, cycle 4 day 1, and cycle 7 day 1. Measured with immunoSEQ multiplex PCR; TCRdb has only the in-frame clones, and not every one. In the table there are about 22,000 clones, approximately 84% of which are singletons. With regard to this clone: Its antigen is currently unknown.

The study, taken as a whole, reports: Partial responders at 0.1-3.0 mg/kg showed near-lowest clonal expansion. Expanded clones belonging to CD8+ T cells outnumbered, on average, those of CD4+.

Trimming pared 0 bases from V and 5 bases from J, leaving 10 bases between. The CDR3 contains 14 residues. The germline V gene encodes CDR1 LNHNV and CDR2 YYDKDF (reference sequence). The J gene is TRBJ1-2, the V gene TRBV15; perhaps TRBD1 as D (5 bases). This material consisted of CD4+ or CD8+ T cells sorted from blood, taken in a trial of the OX40 agonist ivuxolimab. The origin of this receptor is an adult with an advanced solid tumor such as melanoma, head and neck, liver or kidney cancer. The CDR3 sequence is CATSRDKGTYGYTF. The DNA of the CDR3 is TGTGCCACCAGCAGAGATAAGGGGACGTATGGCTACACCTTC.